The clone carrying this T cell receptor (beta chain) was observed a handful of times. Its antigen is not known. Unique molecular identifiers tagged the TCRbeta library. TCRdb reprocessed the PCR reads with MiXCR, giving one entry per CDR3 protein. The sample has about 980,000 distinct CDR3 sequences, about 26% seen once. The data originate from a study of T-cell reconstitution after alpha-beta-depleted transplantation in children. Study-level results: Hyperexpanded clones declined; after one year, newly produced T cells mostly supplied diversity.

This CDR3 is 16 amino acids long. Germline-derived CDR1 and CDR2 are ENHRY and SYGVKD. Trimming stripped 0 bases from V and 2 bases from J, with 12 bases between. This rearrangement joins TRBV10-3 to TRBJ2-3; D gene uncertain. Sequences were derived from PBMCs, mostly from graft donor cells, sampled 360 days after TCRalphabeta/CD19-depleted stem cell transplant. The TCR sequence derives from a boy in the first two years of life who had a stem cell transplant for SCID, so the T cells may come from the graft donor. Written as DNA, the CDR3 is TGTGCCATCAGTGAGTCAACGGGCCTCCACACAGATACGCAGTATTTT. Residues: CAISESTGLHTDTQYF.